These 28 T cell receptor beta chains were all obtained from the same sample, sequenced in a study of T cell responses to AZD1222 COVID-19 vaccine. Measured with immunoSEQ multiplex PCR; TCRdb has only the in-frame clones, and not every one. The table lists 110,000 or so clones, around 89% of them singletons. The specimen was peripheral blood, collected 28 days after the second AZD1222 dose. Receptors originate from an adult who received the AZD1222 COVID-19 vaccine.

This clone has a single count. J is TRBJ2-7 and V is TRBV18; TRBD1 matches at 7 bases. V was clipped by 6 bases and J by 1 base; unmatched bases: 3. The germline V gene encodes CDR1 KGHSH and CDR2 LQKENI. There are 13 residues in the CDR3. The CDR3 nucleotides are TGTGCCAGCTCCCAGGACAGGTCCTACGAGCAGTACTTC. Protein sequence: CASSQDRSYEQYF.

This sequence joins TRBV7-9 and TRBJ2-7, with TRBD2 matching over 11 bases. The CDR3 loop spans 14 amino acids. Germline CDR1 and CDR2: SEHNR and FQNEAQ (reference sequence). With V trimmed by 6 bases and J by 6 bases, 7 bases remained unmatched. In nucleotides, the CDR3 is TGTGCCAGCAGATTTAGCGGGAGGGTTGGCGAGCAGTACTTC. Its protein is CASRFSGRVGEQYF. The full variable domain, completed using reference TRBV7-9 and TRBJ2-7, is DTGVSQNPRHKITKRGQNVTFRCDPISEHNRLYWYRQTLGQGPEFLTYFQNEAQLEKSRLLSDRFSAERPKGSFSTLEIQRTEQGDSAMYLCASRFSGRVGEQYFGPGTRLTVT.

The V gene is TRBV14, the J gene TRBJ2-1; 7 bases are a match to TRBD2. The ends lost 4 bases at V and 9 bases at J; junction bases unmatched: 6. The CDR3 consists of 13 residues. Germline values: CDR1 SGHDN, CDR2 FVKESK. CDR3 bases: TGTGCCAGCAGCCGCGGACTAGAGAGTGAGCAGTTCTTC. It translates to CASSRGLESEQFF.

Only a few counts were recorded for this clone. The V call is TRBV3-1 (or the pseudogene TRBV3-2), the J call TRBJ2-5; 14 bases are a match to TRBD2. There are 15 residues in the CDR3. The germline V gene has CDR1 LGHDT and CDR2 YNNKEL (reference sequence). The trim removed 4 bases at V and 10 bases at J, leaving 8 bases unmatched. The chain's CDR3 is CASSRVGLAGEGQYF. CDR3 coding DNA: TGTGCCAGCAGCCGAGTGGGACTAGCGGGAGAGGGCCAGTACTTC.

This chain joins TRBV19 and TRBJ2-4; 8 nucleotides agree with TRBD2. The CDR3 loop spans 15 amino acids. V was pared by 1 base and J by 7 bases, with 6 bases of the junction left unmatched. Per the germline V gene, CDR1 is LNHDA and CDR2 is SQIVND (reference sequence). CDR3 sequence (DNA): TGTGCCAGTAGTATAGCGGCGGGGGGAAGGAACATTCAGTACTTC. Its translation is CASSIAAGGRNIQYF.

This chain links TRBV5-1 with TRBJ1-6; D perhaps matches TRBD1 (6 bases). V lost 0 bases and J 10 bases, leaving 11 bases between the germline ends. The germline V gene encodes CDR1 SGHRS and CDR2 YFSETQ. The CDR3 covers 14 residues. This CDR3 is CASSLGQGSSPLHF. The DNA of the CDR3 is TGCGCCAGCAGCTTGGGGCAGGGGAGCTCACCCCTCCACTTT.

The chain employs TRBV7-6 and TRBJ2-5, with D tentatively TRBD1 or TRBD2 (6 bases each). Trimming took 1 base from V and 4 from J, leaving 16 bases between them. Germline CDR1 SGHVS, CDR2 FNYEAQ. The CDR3 is 16 residues long. CDR3 amino acids: CASSLDPWGAGETQYF. CDR3 DNA sequence: TGTGCCAGCAGCTTAGACCCCTGGGGGGCAGGAGAGACCCAGTACTTC.

The chain combines TRBV4-2 with TRBJ1-3; no clear D. Between the trimmed V and J ends, which lost 1 base and 0 bases, there was a span of 7 bases. Germline values: CDR1 LGHNA, CDR2 YNFKEQ. The CDR3 contains 15 residues. CDR3 sequence reads: CASSQAVASGNTIYF. CDR3 nucleotides: TGTGCCAGCAGCCAAGCGGTGGCCTCTGGAAACACCATATATTTT.

The rearrangement joins TRBV6-5 to TRBJ2-5, with 8 nucleotides matching TRBD2. Germline V gives CDR1 MNHEY, CDR2 SVGAGI. This CDR3 contains 15 residues. V was clipped by 4 bases and J by 5 bases; unmatched bases: 9. In DNA form, the CDR3 reads TGTGCCAGCAGTTCAAGTCGGACTAGCTACGAGACCCAGTACTTC. This sequence encodes CASSSSRTSYETQYF.

The chain carries TRBV30 and TRBJ1-2, with D unresolved. Germline assignment: CDR1 GTSNPN and CDR2 SVGIG (reference sequence). The CDR3 loop spans 15 amino acids. V shed 2 bases and J shed 4 bases, with 17 bases lying between them. DNA for the CDR3: TGTGCCTGGAGTCCCCCGCGAGGGTTGATCTATGGCTACACCTTC. This translates into CAWSPPRGLIYGYTF.

This clone was seen just once. The chain recombines TRBV3-1 (or the pseudogene TRBV3-2) with TRBJ2-1; 9 bases are shared with TRBD2. This CDR3 comprises 14 residues. The germline V gene has CDR1 LGHDT and CDR2 YNNKEL (reference sequence). With V trimmed by 3 bases and J by 6 bases, 3 bases remained unmatched. The CDR3 nucleotides are TGTGCCAGCAGCCAGGCGGGGGGGCGCAATGAGCAGTTCTTC. Translated, it gives CASSQAGGRNEQFF.

The chain uses TRBV12-5 and TRBJ1-5, with D tentatively TRBD1 (6 bases). This CDR3 contains 16 residues. The V gene lost 9 bases and the J gene lost 6 bases, with 24 bases spanning the gap. Germline V gives CDR1 LGHNT, CDR2 FRNRAP. The DNA for the CDR3 is TGTGCTAGCGGGCCCGCCGACAGGATGGCGCTTCAGCCCCAGCATTTT. It encodes CASGPADRMALQPQHF.

The chain joins TRBV4-1 to TRBJ2-7; D is unresolved. V was shortened by 1 base and J by 2 bases, with 6 bases between the two germline ends. Germline V gene sequence: CDR1 MGHRA, CDR2 YSYEKL. The CDR3 covers 13 residues. The CDR3 nucleotides read TGCGCCAGCAGCCAAGTTATCGCCTACGAGCAGTACTTC. This translates into CASSQVIAYEQYF.

The chain is built from TRBV6-1 and TRBJ1-5, with D possibly being TRBD1 (5 bases). Germline CDR1 MNHNS, CDR2 SASEGT. The CDR3 has 15 amino acids. Trimming removed 2 bases at V and 1 base at J, with 9 bases between. The CDR3 loop is CASSEFAGSNQPQHF. CDR3 DNA sequence: TGTGCCAGCAGTGAATTCGCAGGGAGCAATCAGCCCCAGCATTTT.

The chain has TRBV29-1 and TRBJ1-2; D is possibly TRBD1 (5 bases). Trimming shortened V by 6 bases and J by 3 bases, and 5 bases separated the two germline ends. Germline V lookup: CDR1 SQVTM, CDR2 ANQGSEA. The CDR3 length is 10 residues. CDR3 amino acids: CSVTDYGYTF. The CDR3 region has the DNA TGCAGCGTGACAGACTATGGCTACACCTTC.

V usage is TRBV3-1 (or the pseudogene TRBV3-2) and J usage is TRBJ1-5; D is undetermined. Germline V gene lookup returns CDR1 LGHDT and CDR2 YNNKEL (reference sequence). This CDR3 spans 12 amino acids. The germline V and J ends were trimmed by 2 bases and 4 bases, with 3 bases remaining between them. Written as DNA, the CDR3 is TGTGCCAGCAGCCAACCAAATCAGCCCCAGCATTTT. Translated, it gives CASSQPNQPQHF.

The chain links TRBV2 to TRBJ2-3, with D tentatively TRBD1 (6 bases). The germline CDR1 and CDR2 sequences are SNHLY and FYNNEI. This CDR3 comprises 14 residues. V gave up 2 bases and J gave up 2 bases, with 8 bases separating them. The CDR3 DNA reads TGTGCCAGCAGTGAAAACAGGGACACAGATACGCAGTATTTT. This gives the protein CASSENRDTDTQYF.

This chain links TRBV18 with TRBJ1-3; D may be TRBD1 (6 bases). This CDR3 contains 16 residues. The V gene's germline CDR1 is KGHSH and CDR2 LQKENI. Trimming took 3 bases from V and 4 from J, leaving 16 bases between them. The CDR3 coding sequence is TGTGCCAGCTCACCGGACAGTGTTCAGCCCGGAAACACCATATATTTT. It is translated as CASSPDSVQPGNTIYF.

The chain is built from TRBV4-1 and TRBJ2-7; D unresolved. Trimming took 2 bases from V and 6 from J, leaving 11 bases between them. The V gene's germline CDR1 is MGHRA and CDR2 YSYEKL. CDR3 length: 13 residues. Written as DNA, the CDR3 is TGCGCCAGCAGCCAATACCTCATTGGCGAGCAGTACTTC. Translated, it gives CASSQYLIGEQYF.

The V call is TRBV5-4, the J call TRBJ1-1, with D possibly TRBD1 on 6 matching bases. CDR3 length: 15 residues. V was shortened by 2 bases and J by 8 bases, with 19 bases between the two germline ends. Germline V lookup: CDR1 SGHNT, CDR2 YYREEE (reference sequence). The CDR3 loop is CASSLPGGGTSEAFF. CDR3 bases: TGTGCCAGCAGCTTACCCGGGGGCGGCACTTCAGAAGCTTTCTTT. The full variable domain, completed using reference TRBV5-4 and TRBJ1-1, is ETGVTQSPTHLIKTRGQQVTLRCSSQSGHNTVSWYQQALGQGPQFIFQYYREEENGRGNFPPRFSGLQFPNYSSELNVNALELDDSALYLCASSLPGGGTSEAFFGQGTRLTVV.

The chain combines TRBV28 with TRBJ1-1; 9 nucleotides line up with TRBD1. V lost 4 bases and J lost 5; bases outside the gene matches: 8. Germline V lookup: CDR1 MDHEN, CDR2 SYDVKM. The CDR3 spans 15 residues. The CDR3 is CASSSPATGGTEAFF. The DNA of the CDR3 is TGTGCCAGCAGTTCGCCCGCGACAGGGGGTACTGAAGCTTTCTTT. The variable domain in full, with the rest retrieved from reference TRBV28 and TRBJ1-1, is DVKVTQSSRYLVKRTGEKVFLECVQDMDHENMFWYRQDPGLGLRLIYFSYDVKMKEKGDIPEGYSVSREKKERFSLILESASTNQTSMYLCASSSPATGGTEAFFGQGTRLTVV.

This chain connects TRBV6-5 to TRBJ2-7; D unclear. V was shortened by 8 bases and J by 4 bases, with 12 bases between the two germline ends. The CDR3 extends over 12 amino acids. Germline V lookup: CDR1 MNHEY, CDR2 SVGAGI. The CDR3 loop reads CASGYSRYEQYF. CDR3 coding DNA: TGTGCCAGCGGATACAGCCGGTACGAGCAGTACTTC.

This chain joins TRBV28 and TRBJ2-5, with 7 bases that match TRBD2. V lost 4 bases and J lost 0; bases outside the gene matches: 11. Germline V gene lookup returns CDR1 MDHEN and CDR2 SYDVKM. The CDR3 totals 17 residues. The CDR3 nucleotides are TGTGCCAGCAGTTCCTCGGGGGGAGGGCCCTACCAAGAGACCCAGTACTTC. It encodes CASSSSGGGPYQETQYF.

The rearrangement joins TRBV4-1 to TRBJ1-6; D unclear. The germline CDR1 and CDR2 sequences are MGHRA and YSYEKL. Trimming cost V 1 base and J 11 bases, with 12 bases left between them. This CDR3 is built from 14 residues. CDR3 sequence reads: CASSQGGGIPPLHF. Written as DNA, the CDR3 is TGCGCCAGCAGCCAAGGAGGAGGAATTCCACCCCTCCACTTT.

The V and J genes are TRBV7-9 and TRBJ2-7; a possible D gene is TRBD1 (6 bases). Germline V CDR1 and CDR2: SEHNR, FQNEAQ (reference sequence). The CDR3 totals 14 residues. V gave up 2 bases and J gave up 3 bases, with 11 bases separating them. The CDR3 region has the DNA TGTGCCAGCAGCTTATCAGGGGATCTCTACGAGCAGTACTTC. Translating it yields CASSLSGDLYEQYF.

The chain combines TRBV2 with TRBJ1-5, with D maybe TRBD1 (5 bases). Germline CDR1 reads SNHLY; CDR2 reads FYNNEI. The CDR3 length is 16 residues. Between the trimmed V and J ends, which lost 4 bases and 7 bases, there was a span of 20 bases. CDR3 in amino acids: CASSVGAAAYGQPQHF. CDR3 nucleotide sequence: TGTGCCAGCAGTGTCGGGGCAGCGGCTTACGGACAGCCCCAGCATTTT.

This clone came up once. The J gene is TRBJ1-1, the V gene TRBV28, with 8 nucleotides matching TRBD1. CDR1 and CDR2 (germline): MDHEN, SYDVKM. J lost 8 bases, V lost 6 bases, and 5 bases had no gene match. The CDR3 is 12 amino acids. The CDR3 loop reads CASRLTGVEAFF. The CDR3 coding sequence is TGTGCCAGCAGGCTGACAGGGGTGGAAGCTTTCTTT. Drawing the rest from reference TRBV28 and TRBJ1-1, the complete variable domain is DVKVTQSSRYLVKRTGEKVFLECVQDMDHENMFWYRQDPGLGLRLIYFSYDVKMKEKGDIPEGYSVSREKKERFSLILESASTNQTSMYLCASRLTGVEAFFGQGTRLTVV.

The chain couples TRBV7-9 to TRBJ2-4; TRBD2 aligns across 7 bases. The CDR3 extends over 14 amino acids. The V gene's germline CDR1 is SEHNR and CDR2 FQNEAQ (reference sequence). J lost 8 bases, V lost 5 bases, and 9 bases had no gene match. CDR3 sequence: CASSPRAGRDIQYF. CDR3 in DNA: TGTGCCAGCAGCCCACGGGCAGGGAGGGACATTCAGTACTTC.